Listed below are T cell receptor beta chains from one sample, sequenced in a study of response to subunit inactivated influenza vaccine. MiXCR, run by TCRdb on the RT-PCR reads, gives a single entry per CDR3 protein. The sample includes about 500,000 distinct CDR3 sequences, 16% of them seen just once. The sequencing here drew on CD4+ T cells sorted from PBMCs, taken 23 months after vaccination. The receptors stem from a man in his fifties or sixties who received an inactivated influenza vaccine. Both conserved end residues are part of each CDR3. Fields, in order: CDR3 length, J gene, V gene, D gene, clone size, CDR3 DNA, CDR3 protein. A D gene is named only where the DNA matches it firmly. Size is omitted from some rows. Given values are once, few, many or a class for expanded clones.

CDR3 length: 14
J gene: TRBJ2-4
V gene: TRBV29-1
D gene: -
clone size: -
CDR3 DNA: TGCAGCGTTGGGGTTTCGGGGGCCAAAAACATTCAGTACTTC
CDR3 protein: CSVGVSGAKNIQYF

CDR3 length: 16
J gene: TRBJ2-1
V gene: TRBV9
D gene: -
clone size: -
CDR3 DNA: TGTGCCAGCAGCGTAGGGGGGAGCACCTCCTACAATGAGCAGTTCTTC
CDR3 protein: CASSVGGSTSYNEQFF

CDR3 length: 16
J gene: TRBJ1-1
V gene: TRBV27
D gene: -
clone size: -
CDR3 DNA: TGTGCCAGCAGTAGTGACCGACCACTTATGAACACTGAAGCTTTCTTT
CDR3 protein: CASSSDRPLMNTEAFF

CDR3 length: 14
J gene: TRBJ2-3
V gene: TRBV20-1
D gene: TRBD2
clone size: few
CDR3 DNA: TGCAGTGCGTCGTCAAGCGGGGGCACAGATACGCAGTATTTT
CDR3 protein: CSASSSGGTDTQYF

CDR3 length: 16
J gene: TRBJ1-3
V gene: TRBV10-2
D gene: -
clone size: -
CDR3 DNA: TGCGCCAGCACCCCTCGTATGGGATTAGATGGAAACACCATATATTTT
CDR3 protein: CASTPRMGLDGNTIYF

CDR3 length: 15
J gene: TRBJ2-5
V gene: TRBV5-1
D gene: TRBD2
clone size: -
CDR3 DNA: TGCGCCAGCAGCTTCGCTAGCGGAAATCAAGAGACCCAGTACTTC
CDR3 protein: CASSFASGNQETQYF

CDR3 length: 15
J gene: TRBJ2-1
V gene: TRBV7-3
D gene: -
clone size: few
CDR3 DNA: TGTGCCAGCAGCTTAGATGGGGGGCAGGTCAATGAGCAGTTCTTC
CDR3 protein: CASSLDGGQVNEQFF

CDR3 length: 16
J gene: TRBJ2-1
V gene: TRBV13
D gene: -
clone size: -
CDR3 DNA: TGTGCCAGCAGCTTAGGCCAGTGGGGGTCCTACAATGAGCAGTTCTTC
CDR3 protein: CASSLGQWGSYNEQFF

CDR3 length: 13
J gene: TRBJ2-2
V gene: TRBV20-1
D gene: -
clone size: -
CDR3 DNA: TGCAGTGCTAGAGGACAGCTCACGGGGGAGCTGTTTTTT
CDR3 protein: CSARGQLTGELFF

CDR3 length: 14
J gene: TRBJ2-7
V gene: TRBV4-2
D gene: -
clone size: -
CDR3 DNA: TGTGCCAGCAGCCAAGAGACAGTTTCCTACGAGCAGTACTTC
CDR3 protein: CASSQETVSYEQYF

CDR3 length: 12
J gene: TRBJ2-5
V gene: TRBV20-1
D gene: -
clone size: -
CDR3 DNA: TGCAGTGCTGGAAGACAGCGCCAGACCCAGTACTTC
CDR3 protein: CSAGRQRQTQYF

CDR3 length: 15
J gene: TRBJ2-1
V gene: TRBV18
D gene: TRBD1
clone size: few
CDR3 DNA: TGTGCCAGCTCAACGAACAGGGGGCTGGCACCCAAGGGATTCTTC
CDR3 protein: CASSTNRGLAPKGFF

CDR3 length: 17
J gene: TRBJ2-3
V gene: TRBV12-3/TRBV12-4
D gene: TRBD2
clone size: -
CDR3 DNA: TGTGCCAGCAGTCAAGGGACTAGCGGCCTATACACAGATACGCAGTATTTT
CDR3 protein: CASSQGTSGLYTDTQYF

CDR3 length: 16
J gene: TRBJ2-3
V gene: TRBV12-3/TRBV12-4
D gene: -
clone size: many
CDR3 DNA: TGTGCCAGCAGTTTCCGGGGGCGAGCGTCTACAGATACGCAGTATTTT
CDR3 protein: CASSFRGRASTDTQYF

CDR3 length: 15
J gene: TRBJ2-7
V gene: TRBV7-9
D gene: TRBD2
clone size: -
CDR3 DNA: TGTGCCAGCAGCTTTCCAGGACTAGCGGCCTACGAGCAGTACTTC
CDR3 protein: CASSFPGLAAYEQYF

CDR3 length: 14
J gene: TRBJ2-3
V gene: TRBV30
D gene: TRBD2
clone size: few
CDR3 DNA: TGTGCCTGGAGTGTACGCGGGAGGACAGATACGCAGTATTTT
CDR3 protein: CAWSVRGRTDTQYF

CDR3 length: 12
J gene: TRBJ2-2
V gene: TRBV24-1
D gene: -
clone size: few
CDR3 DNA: TGTGCCACCAGTACAAACACCGGGGAGCTGTTTTTT
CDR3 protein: CATSTNTGELFF

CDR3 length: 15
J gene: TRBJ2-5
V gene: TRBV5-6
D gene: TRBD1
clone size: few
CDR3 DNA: TGTGCCAGCAGCTTGCCCCACAGGGGCAGTGAGACCCAGTACTTC
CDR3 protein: CASSLPHRGSETQYF

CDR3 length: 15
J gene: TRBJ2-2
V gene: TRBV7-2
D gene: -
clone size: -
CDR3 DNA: TGTGCCAGCAGCTCCCGGGAAAGGAACACCGGGGAGCTGTTTTTT
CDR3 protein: CASSSRERNTGELFF

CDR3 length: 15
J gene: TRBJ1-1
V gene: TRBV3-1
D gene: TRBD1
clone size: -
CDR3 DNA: TGTGCCAGCAGCACTTGGGACAGGCTGAACACTGAAGCTTTCTTT
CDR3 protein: CASSTWDRLNTEAFF

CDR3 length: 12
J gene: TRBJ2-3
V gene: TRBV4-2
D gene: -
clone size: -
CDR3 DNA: TGTGCCAGCAGCCAAGAGTCGGGGACGCAGTATTTT
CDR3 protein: CASSQESGTQYF

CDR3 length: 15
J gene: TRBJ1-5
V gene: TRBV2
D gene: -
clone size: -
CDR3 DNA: TGTGCCAGCAGTGAAGCTGAGGCAGGCAATCAGCCCCAGCATTTT
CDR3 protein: CASSEAEAGNQPQHF

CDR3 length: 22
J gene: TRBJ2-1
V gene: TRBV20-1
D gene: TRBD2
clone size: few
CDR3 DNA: TGCAGTGCTAGAAGTTTTGGGAAAGTTAGACATAGCGGGGGGGCTGTAGTCAGTGAGCAGTTCTTC
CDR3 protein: CSARSFGKVRHSGGAVVSEQFF

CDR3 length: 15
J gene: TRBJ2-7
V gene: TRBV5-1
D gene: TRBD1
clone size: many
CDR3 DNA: TGCGCCAGCAGCTGGGACCCGACAGGGTCGGACGAGCAGTACTTC
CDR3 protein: CASSWDPTGSDEQYF

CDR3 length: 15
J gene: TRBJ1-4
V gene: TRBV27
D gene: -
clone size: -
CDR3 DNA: TGTGCCAGCAGTTTAAATCGCGGGGCTGGAGAAAAACTGTTTTTT
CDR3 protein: CASSLNRGAGEKLFF

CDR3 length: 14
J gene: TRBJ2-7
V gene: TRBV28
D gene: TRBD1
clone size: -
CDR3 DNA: TGTGCCAGCAGACGAGGGGACAGCATTTACGAGCAGTACTTC
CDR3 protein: CASRRGDSIYEQYF

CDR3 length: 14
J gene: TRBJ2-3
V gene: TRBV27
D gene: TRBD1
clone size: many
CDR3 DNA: TGTGCCAGCAGTTTACAGGGGGCGGCAGATACGCAGTATTTT
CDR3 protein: CASSLQGAADTQYF

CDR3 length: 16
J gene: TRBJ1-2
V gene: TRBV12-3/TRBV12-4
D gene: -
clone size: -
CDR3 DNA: TGTGCCAGCAGGGCCAGGGCTCCCTCATCTAACTATGGCTACACCTTC
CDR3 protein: CASRARAPSSNYGYTF

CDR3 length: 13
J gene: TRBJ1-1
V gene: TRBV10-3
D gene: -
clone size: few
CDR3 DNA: TGTGCCATCAGTACACAGGTGAACACTGAAGCTTTCTTT
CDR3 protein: CAISTQVNTEAFF

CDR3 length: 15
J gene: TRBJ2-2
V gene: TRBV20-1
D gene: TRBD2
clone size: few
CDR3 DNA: TGCAGTGCTAGACGTAGCGGGAGGGTCACCGGGGAGCTGTTTTTT
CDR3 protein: CSARRSGRVTGELFF

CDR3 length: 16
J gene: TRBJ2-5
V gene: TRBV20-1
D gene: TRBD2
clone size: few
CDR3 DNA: TGCAGTGCTAACCCCTTCCAGCGGGGGGTAAAAGAGACCCAGTACTTC
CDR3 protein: CSANPFQRGVKETQYF

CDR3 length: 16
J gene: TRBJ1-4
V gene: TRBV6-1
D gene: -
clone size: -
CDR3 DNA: TGTGCCAGCAGTGACAGAAGACAGCCGAGCGGTGAAAAACTGTTTTTT
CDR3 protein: CASSDRRQPSGEKLFF

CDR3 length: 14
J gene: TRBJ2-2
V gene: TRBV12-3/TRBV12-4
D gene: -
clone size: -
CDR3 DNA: TGTGCCAGCAGTCACAGGGACAACACCGGGGAGCTGTTTTTT
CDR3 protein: CASSHRDNTGELFF

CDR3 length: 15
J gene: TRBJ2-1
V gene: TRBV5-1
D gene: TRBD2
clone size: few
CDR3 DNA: TGCGCCAGCAGCAGATCTAGCGGGGGGCCCTCGGAGCAGTTCTTC
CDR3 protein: CASSRSSGGPSEQFF

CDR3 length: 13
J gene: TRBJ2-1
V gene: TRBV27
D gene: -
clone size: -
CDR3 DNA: TGTGCCAGCAGCGGGACGAACTACAATGAGCAGTTCTTC
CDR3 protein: CASSGTNYNEQFF

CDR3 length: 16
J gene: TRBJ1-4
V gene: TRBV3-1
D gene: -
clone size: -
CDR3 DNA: TGTGCCAGCAGCCCCGGGGGGACCGATTTAAATGAAAAACTGTTTTTT
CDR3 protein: CASSPGGTDLNEKLFF

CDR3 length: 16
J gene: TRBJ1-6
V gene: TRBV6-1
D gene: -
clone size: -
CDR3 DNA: TGTGCCAGCAGTGAAGTACCTGGGGCAGGTAATTCACCCCTCCACTTT
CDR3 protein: CASSEVPGAGNSPLHF

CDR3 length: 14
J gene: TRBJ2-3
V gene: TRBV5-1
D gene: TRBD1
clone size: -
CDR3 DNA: TGCGCCAGCAGAAACAGGGGAACCACAGATACGCAGTATTTT
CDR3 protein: CASRNRGTTDTQYF

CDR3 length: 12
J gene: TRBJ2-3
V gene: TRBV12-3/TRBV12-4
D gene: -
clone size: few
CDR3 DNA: TGTGCCAGCAGCCCCATAGTAGATACGCAGTATTTT
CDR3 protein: CASSPIVDTQYF

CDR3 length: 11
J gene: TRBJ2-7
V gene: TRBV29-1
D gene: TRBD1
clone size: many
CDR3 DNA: TGCAGCGTAGGACAGGTCTACGAGCAGTACTTC
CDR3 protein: CSVGQVYEQYF

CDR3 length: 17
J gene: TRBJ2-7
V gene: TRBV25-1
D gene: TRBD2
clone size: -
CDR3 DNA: TGTGCCAGCAGTGAAACGGGGGGGAAGGGCCCCCTCTACGAGCAGTACTTC
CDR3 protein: CASSETGGKGPLYEQYF

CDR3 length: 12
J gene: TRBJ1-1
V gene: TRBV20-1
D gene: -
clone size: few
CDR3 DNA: TGCAGTGCTAGAGACCGGGGGGGTGAAGCTTTCTTT
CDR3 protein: CSARDRGGEAFF